What follows are 29 T cell receptor beta chains derived from one specimen sequenced in a study of cytomegalovirus exposure and HLA in healthy donors. The PCR employed 60 Vbeta primers together with 13 Jbeta primers. Data came from immunoSEQ multiplex PCR; TCRdb stores just in-frame clones and leaves some out. The sample has 200,000 or so clones, more than 75% seen once. The sequencing input was PBMCs. These receptors all stem from a male donor in good health and CMV-seropositive.

The rearrangement uses TRBV19 and TRBJ2-2; tentatively, D is TRBD2 (5 bases). The CDR3 is 15 amino acids. The germline CDR1 and CDR2 sequences are LNHDA and SQIVND (reference sequence). V was trimmed by 7 bases and J by 4 bases, leaving 16 bases between them. CDR3 sequence: CASTSGRVGTGELFF. The CDR3 DNA reads TGTGCCAGTACCTCTGGGAGAGTGGGCACCGGGGAGCTGTTTTTT.

The rearrangement links TRBV28 to TRBJ2-7; D remains ambiguous. The germline gives CDR1 MDHEN, CDR2 SYDVKM. Trimming left V 8 bases short and J 0 bases short, with 8 bases between. CDR3 length: 12 residues. CDR3 DNA: TGTGCCAGCCACGGGTCCTCCTACGAGCAGTACTTC. It yields the protein CASHGSSYEQYF. The variable domain in full, with the rest retrieved from reference TRBV28 and TRBJ2-7, is DVKVTQSSRYLVKRTGEKVFLECVQDMDHENMFWYRQDPGLGLRLIYFSYDVKMKEKGDIPEGYSVSREKKERFSLILESASTNQTSMYLCASHGSSYEQYFGPGTRLTVT.

The V gene is TRBV5-1, the J gene TRBJ2-7, with 9 bases fitting TRBD2. With 2 bases clipped from V and 6 bases from J, the junction kept 0 bases outside the gene matches. The V gene's germline CDR1 is SGHRS and CDR2 YFSETQ. The CDR3 contains 12 residues. For the CDR3, the DNA is TGCGCCAGCAGCTTTAGCGGGGGCGAGCAGTACTTC. Protein product: CASSFSGGEQYF.

On this clone: Other nucleotide sequences in the sample specify the same CDR3. V and J are TRBV5-4 and TRBJ2-3; TRBD1 might be the D (6 bases). CDR1 and CDR2 (germline): SGHNT, YYREEE (reference sequence). V shed 4 bases and J shed 5 bases, with 11 bases lying between them. The CDR3 runs to 13 residues. The CDR3 sequence is CASSLKGQDTQYF. CDR3 DNA sequence: TGTGCCAGCAGCCTAAAGGGACAAGATACGCAGTATTTT.

CDR3 sequence reads: CASRVTSPSSYEQYF. The CDR3 region has the DNA TGTGCCAGCAGGGTGACTAGCCCGAGCTCCTACGAGCAGTACTTC. The V call is TRBV28, the J call TRBJ2-7; TRBD2 agrees at 7 bases. The CDR3 is 15 amino acids. CDR1 MDHEN and CDR2 SYDVKM come from the germline V gene. Trimming at V came to 6 bases and at J to 0 bases, leaving 8 bases not matched to a gene.

The chain couples TRBV4-3 to TRBJ1-1; no reliable D call. V lost 2 bases and J 5 bases, leaving 12 bases between the germline ends. Germline CDR1 LGHNA, CDR2 YSLEER. There are 14 residues in the CDR3. The CDR3 loop is CASSQNPVVTEAFF. CDR3 coding DNA: TGCGCCAGCAGCCAAAATCCGGTTGTGACTGAAGCTTTCTTT.

The chain combines TRBV19 with TRBJ1-3, with 7 bases aligning to TRBD1. The germline gives CDR1 LNHDA, CDR2 SQIVND (reference sequence). There are 15 residues in the CDR3. The trim removed 7 bases at V and 1 base at J, leaving 7 bases unmatched. The CDR3 is CASTGQVRSGNTIYF. DNA of the CDR3: TGTGCCAGTACCGGACAGGTGCGGTCTGGAAACACCATATATTTT.

V is TRBV4-3 and J is TRBJ2-7; no clear D. The germline V gene has CDR1 LGHNA and CDR2 YSLEER. The germline V and J ends were trimmed by 2 bases and 7 bases, with 30 bases remaining between them. The CDR3 sequence is 19 residues long. The CDR3 DNA reads TGCGCCAGCAGCCAATTCCCCAGTGAGGCGCCACCCGCCTTGTGGGAGCAGTACTTC. This sequence encodes CASSQFPSEAPPALWEQYF.

V and J are TRBV19 and TRBJ1-4; 9 positions agree with TRBD1. This CDR3 has 14 residues. Trimming cost V 8 bases and J 8 bases; bases outside gene matches: 9. Germline values: CDR1 LNHDA, CDR2 SQIVND (reference sequence). The CDR3 bases are TGTGCCAGTGATGGGACAGGGTTCGGCGAAAAACTGTTTTTT. Protein product: CASDGTGFGEKLFF. The complete variable domain, with remaining parts taken from reference TRBV19 and TRBJ1-4, reads DGGITQSPKYLFRKEGQNVTLSCEQNLNHDAMYWYRQDPGQGLRLIYYSQIVNDFQKGDIAEGYSVSREKKESFPLTVTSAQKNPTAFYLCASDGTGFGEKLFFGSGTQLSVL.

The gene calls are TRBV27 and TRBJ2-5; 9 bases match TRBD1. Judging by the DNA end, TRBJ2-7 fits better; the J call may be wrong. CDR3 length: 13 residues. Germline CDR1 MNHEY, CDR2 SMNVEV (reference sequence). The CDR3 DNA sequence: TGTGCCAGCAGCCCCGGGACAGGGTACGAGCAGTACTTC. This sequence encodes CASSPGTGYEQYF.

The chain combines TRBV7-6 with TRBJ2-7; TRBD2 is a possible D gene (7 bases). Deletions cut 5 bases from V and 2 bases from J, with 13 bases between. The CDR3 extends over 14 amino acids. In germline, CDR1 is SGHVS, CDR2 FNYEAQ. The CDR3: CASSPGGLTYEQYF. The CDR3 coding sequence is TGTGCCAGCAGCCCCGGGGGGCTGACCTACGAGCAGTACTTC.

The chain couples TRBV27 to TRBJ2-3; TRBD2 aligns across 7 bases. Germline values: CDR1 MNHEY, CDR2 SMNVEV (reference sequence). The CDR3 covers 15 residues. With 7 bases clipped from V and 4 bases from J, the junction kept 11 bases outside the gene matches. The CDR3: CASTGVAGVADTQYF. The DNA of the CDR3 is TGTGCCAGCACTGGGGTTGCGGGAGTGGCAGATACGCAGTATTTT.

The chain combines TRBV30 with TRBJ2-2; a weak D match, TRBD1 (5 bases). The CDR3 extends over 15 amino acids. CDR1 and CDR2 (germline): GTSNPN, SVGIG (reference sequence). V lost 2 bases and J 3 bases, leaving 13 bases between the germline ends. The CDR3 region is CAWSKARVDTGELFF. The DNA for the CDR3 is TGTGCCTGGAGTAAGGCCAGGGTTGACACCGGGGAGCTGTTTTTT.

This sequence joins TRBV7-9 and TRBJ2-7, with D possibly matching TRBD1 (6 bases). This CDR3 has 11 residues. Germline V gene data show CDR1 as SEHNR and CDR2 as FQNEAQ (reference sequence). Between the trimmed V and J ends, which lost 4 bases and 5 bases, there was a span of 6 bases. CDR3 sequence reads: CASSWTDEQYF. The DNA for the CDR3 is TGTGCCAGCAGCTGGACAGACGAGCAGTACTTC.

J is TRBJ2-1 and V is TRBV4-3, with TRBD2 matching 10 bases. V was clipped by 2 bases and J by 8 bases; unmatched bases: 6. Looked up from germline, CDR1 is LGHNA and CDR2 is YSLEER. The CDR3 consists of 15 residues. CDR3 amino acids: CASSQRLAGGDEQFF. The DNA of the CDR3 is TGCGCCAGCAGCCAACGATTAGCGGGAGGTGATGAGCAGTTCTTC.

The rearrangement joins TRBV19 to TRBJ1-2, with 9 bases matching TRBD1. With V trimmed by 6 bases and J by 8 bases, 10 bases remained unmatched. The germline CDR1 and CDR2 sequences are LNHDA and SQIVND (reference sequence). The CDR3 consists of 14 residues. The CDR3 DNA follows: TGTGCCAGTAGGTGGGAACAGGGGGCATTCGGCTACACCTTC. This translates into CASRWEQGAFGYTF. The full variable domain, rest sourced from reference TRBV19 and TRBJ1-2, is DGGITQSPKYLFRKEGQNVTLSCEQNLNHDAMYWYRQDPGQGLRLIYYSQIVNDFQKGDIAEGYSVSREKKESFPLTVTSAQKNPTAFYLCASRWEQGAFGYTFGSGTRLTVV.

This chain joins TRBV6-4 and TRBJ2-1, with D possibly being TRBD2 (6 bases). V lost 6 bases to trimming and J lost 3 bases, with 15 bases between them. Germline CDR1 is MRHNA and CDR2 is SNTAGT. CDR3 size: 15 residues. In nucleotides, the CDR3 is TGTGCCAGCAGGACTTCTAGCGAATACTACAATGAGCAGTTCTTC. Its protein is CASRTSSEYYNEQFF.

The rearrangement joins TRBV19 to TRBJ1-3; no clear D. This CDR3 is built from 15 residues. Trimming left V 4 bases short and J 0 bases short, with 10 bases between. Germline V gene data show CDR1 as LNHDA and CDR2 as SQIVND (reference sequence). The CDR3 here is CASSNSISSGNTIYF. The CDR3, as DNA: TGTGCCAGTAGTAACTCGATTAGCTCTGGAAACACCATATATTTT.

V and J are TRBV19 and TRBJ2-1, with D perhaps matching TRBD1 (5 bases). Germline V gene lookup returns CDR1 LNHDA and CDR2 SQIVND (reference sequence). The length of the CDR3 is 13 residues. V lost 5 bases to trimming and J lost 9 bases, with 14 bases between them. The CDR3 protein is CASSEPGIGEQFF. The DNA for the CDR3 is TGTGCCAGTAGTGAGCCAGGGATCGGTGAGCAGTTCTTC.

V is TRBV30 and J is TRBJ2-6; D is undetermined. V was trimmed by 2 bases and J by 4 bases, leaving 6 bases between them. The CDR3 length is 13 residues. Germline-derived CDR1 and CDR2 are GTSNPN and SVGIG (reference sequence). As DNA, the CDR3 is TGTGCCTGGAGTCGTCTCGGGGCCAACGTCCTGACTTTC. Amino acids: CAWSRLGANVLTF. The full variable domain, rest sourced from reference TRBV30 and TRBJ2-6, is SQTIHQWPATLVQPVGSPLSLECTVEGTSNPNLYWYRQAAGRGLQLLFYSVGIGQISSEVPQNLSASRPQDRQFILSSKKLLLSDSGFYLCAWSRLGANVLTFGAGSRLTVL.

There are a few counts of this clone. CDR3 in amino acids: CASSSRLAGDPFSYEQYF. The CDR3 DNA sequence: TGTGCCAGCAGCTCCAGACTAGCGGGGGATCCCTTTTCCTACGAGCAGTACTTC. The rearrangement joins TRBV7-8 to TRBJ2-5; 12 nucleotides match TRBD2. The closer fit of TRBJ2-7 to the DNA end suggests the J call may be wrong. The CDR3 spans 18 residues. Germline loops: CDR1 SGHVS, CDR2 FQNEAQ.

The chain joins TRBV11-2 to TRBJ2-2; tentative D call: TRBD2 (6 bases). CDR1 and CDR2 from the germline V gene are SGHAT and FQNNGV. The CDR3 covers 14 residues. Trimming removed 4 bases from V and 5 bases from J, with 11 bases in between. The CDR3 DNA reads TGTGCCAGCAGCTCTTGGCGGGGAACCGGGGAGCTGTTTTTT. Translating gives CASSSWRGTGELFF.

This clone appeared a few times. The rearrangement uses TRBV27 and TRBJ1-5, with TRBD1 matching 10 bases. With V trimmed by 3 bases and J by 7 bases, 0 bases remained unmatched. CDR3 length: 13 amino acids. CDR1 is MNHEY and CDR2 is SMNVEV in the germline V gene (reference sequence). CDR3 sequence reads: CASSLDRGQPQHF. The CDR3 nucleotides read TGTGCCAGCAGTTTGGACAGGGGGCAGCCCCAGCATTTT.

The V gene is TRBV6-4, the J gene TRBJ2-1, with a tentative D call TRBD2 (6 bases). Per germline, CDR1 MRHNA and CDR2 SNTAGT. The germline V and J ends were trimmed by 7 bases and 6 bases, with 16 bases remaining between them. CDR3 length equals 14 residues. Here the CDR3 reads CASKGPGDGNEQFF. The CDR3 DNA sequence: TGTGCCAGCAAGGGGCCGGGAGACGGCAATGAGCAGTTCTTC.

The J gene is TRBJ2-3, the V gene TRBV27, with 7 bases identical to TRBD2. The CDR3 runs 15 residues. In germline, CDR1 is MNHEY, CDR2 SMNVEV (reference sequence). V dropped 3 bases and J dropped 2; count of bases not matched to a gene: 5. The DNA for the CDR3 is TGTGCCAGCAGTTTGGCGGGAGCCCCCACAGATACGCAGTATTTT. This sequence encodes CASSLAGAPTDTQYF.

This clone has just a few counts. This chain links TRBV7-6 with TRBJ2-1, with 15 bases lining up with TRBD2. The CDR3 covers 16 residues. The germline V gene has CDR1 SGHVS and CDR2 FNYEAQ. Trimming at V came to 4 bases and at J to 7 bases, leaving 5 bases not matched to a gene. CDR3 sequence reads: CASSSGLAGGPNEQFF. The CDR3 DNA follows: TGTGCCAGCAGCTCCGGACTAGCGGGAGGGCCGAATGAGCAGTTCTTC.

The chain joins TRBV6-5 to TRBJ2-3; 7 bases line up with TRBD2. Losses at the gene ends were 0 bases for V and 4 bases for J; bases not matched to a gene: 7. Germline V gene data show CDR1 as MNHEY and CDR2 as SVGAGI. The CDR3 covers 16 residues. CDR3 nucleotide sequence: TGTGCCAGCAGTTACTCGATTGCGGGAGCCGCAGATACGCAGTATTTT. This codes for CASSYSIAGAADTQYF.

V and J are TRBV7-2 and TRBJ2-3; TRBD2 matches 9 bases. Germline V lookup: CDR1 SGHTA, CDR2 FQGNSA. CDR3 length: 13 residues. V was clipped by 11 bases and J by 6 bases; unmatched bases: 9. The CDR3 here is CALQRGVEDTQYF. CDR3 coding DNA: TGTGCCTTACAGCGGGGGGTCGAGGATACGCAGTATTTT.

This rearrangement joins TRBV7-9 to TRBJ1-6; D unresolved. The V end lost 8 bases, the J end lost 8 bases, and 7 bases lay between the germline ends. CDR3 length: 11 amino acids. In germline, CDR1 is SEHNR, CDR2 FQNEAQ (reference sequence). CDR3 loop: CASGPYSPLHF. CDR3 bases: TGTGCCAGCGGGCCTTATTCACCCCTCCACTTT.